Below are 32 T cell receptor beta chains sequenced from a single sample in a study of blood T cell repertoires in COVID-19. Method: immunoSEQ multiplex PCR; TCRdb's copy keeps in-frame clones and lacks some. The sample gives fewer than 300,000 clones, 90% of which show up once; over 5% is in the top ten. The sample comprised peripheral blood. All receptors come from a woman between 45 and 65 years old with COVID-19, enrolled during active disease.

The rearrangement links TRBV29-1 to TRBJ1-1; no firm D call. The ends were cut back, 4 bases at V and 4 bases at J, with 19 bases in the middle. Germline V gives CDR1 SQVTM, CDR2 ANQGSEA. This CDR3 contains 15 residues. The CDR3 bases are TGCAGCGTTGTACTCCCCCTAGGGAGGAGCACTGAAGCTTTCTTT. Its protein is CSVVLPLGRSTEAFF.

This chain joins TRBV25-1 and TRBJ2-7; 7 nucleotides line up with TRBD2. Looked up from germline, CDR1 is MGHDK and CDR2 is SYGVNS. The V segment lost 4 bases and the J segment 2 bases; nucleotides outside the gene matches: 5. The CDR3 is 14 amino acids. CDR3: CASSGEGGTYEQYF. In DNA form, the CDR3 reads TGTGCCAGCAGTGGGGAGGGCGGGACCTACGAGCAGTACTTC.

Only one count was recorded for this clone. The genes are TRBV9 and TRBJ1-1; D gene ambiguous. From germline, CDR1 is SGDLS and CDR2 YYNGEE. There are 14 residues in the CDR3. Trimming removed 0 bases at V and 4 bases at J, with 10 bases between. The CDR3 reads CASSVATAATEAFF. CDR3 nucleotides: TGTGCCAGCAGCGTAGCTACCGCGGCCACTGAAGCTTTCTTT.

The gene calls are TRBV5-1 and TRBJ2-5, with 7 nucleotides matching TRBD2. CDR1 and CDR2 from the germline V gene are SGHRS and YFSETQ. The CDR3 totals 15 residues. The V and J ends lost 6 bases and 0 bases, in that order; junction bases with no gene match: 8. The CDR3 bases are TGCGCCAGCACCTCAAGCGGGGCTTACCAAGAGACCCAGTACTTC. Translated, it gives CASTSSGAYQETQYF. Full variable domain (rest looked up from reference TRBV5-1 and TRBJ2-5): KAGVTQTPRYLIKTRGQQVTLSCSPISGHRSVSWYQQTPGQGLQFLFEYFSETQRNKGNFPGRFSGRQFSNSRSEMNVSTLELGDSALYLCASTSSGAYQETQYFGPGTRLLVL.

This clone was picked up one time. This chain connects TRBV29-1 to TRBJ1-2, with D perhaps TRBD1 (6 bases). This CDR3 is built from 13 residues. Deletions cut 3 bases from V and 2 bases from J, with 10 bases between. Germline V CDR1 and CDR2: SQVTM, ANQGSEA. The CDR3 here is CSVESDRNYGYTF. The DNA for the CDR3 is TGCAGCGTTGAGTCTGACAGGAACTATGGCTACACCTTC.

This clone has just one count. This likely came from a read error, as a far larger clone is one base away. The chain uses TRBV9 and TRBJ1-5, with TRBD1 as a possible D gene (6 bases). Trimming pared 4 bases from V and 3 bases from J, leaving 8 bases between. There are 13 residues in the CDR3. From germline, CDR1 is SGDLS and CDR2 YYNGEE. CDR3 in amino acids: CASSRQANQPQHF. CDR3 DNA: TGTGCCAGCAGCCGACAGGCCAATCAGCCCCAGCATTTT.

This chain links TRBV6-5 with TRBJ2-7; D gene unclear. CDR3 length equals 11 residues. CDR1 and CDR2 (germline): MNHEY, SVGAGI. With 5 bases removed from V and 7 bases from J, the gap between germline ends came to 9 bases. The CDR3 bases are TGTGCCAGCAGTCGCTCGGAGGAGCAGTACTTC. Its protein is CASSRSEEQYF.

The V call is TRBV19, the J call TRBJ2-7; possibly TRBD2 for D (6 bases). The V end lost 8 bases, the J end lost 5 bases, and 22 bases lay between the germline ends. Germline V gene lookup returns CDR1 LNHDA and CDR2 SQIVND (reference sequence). The CDR3 runs 15 residues. CDR3 nucleotide sequence: TGTGCCAGTTCATCGCAACGGGAGCGGACCCACGAGCAGTACTTC. Encoded protein: CASSSQRERTHEQYF.

The chain links TRBV29-1 to TRBJ2-7; D may be TRBD2 (5 bases). V lost 5 bases and J 7 bases, leaving 24 bases between the germline ends. Germline CDR1 SQVTM, CDR2 ANQGSEA. The CDR3 is made up of 15 amino acids. The CDR3 DNA reads TGCAGCGTTCGAAATGGACTGGGGTGGAGTGGTGAGCAGTACTTC. Its protein product is CSVRNGLGWSGEQYF.

The chain has TRBV18 and TRBJ2-7, with D possibly being TRBD1 (6 bases). The germline V gene encodes CDR1 KGHSH and CDR2 LQKENI. Trimming took 10 bases from V and 6 from J, leaving 16 bases between them. This CDR3 comprises 12 residues. The DNA for the CDR3 is TGTGCCACCGCACAGGGAACTGGCGAGCAGTACTTC. Encoded protein: CATAQGTGEQYF.

The chain couples TRBV27 to TRBJ2-7, with D perhaps matching TRBD2 (5 bases). This CDR3 contains 16 residues. V was pared by 8 bases and J by 0 bases, with 20 bases between. Germline V gives CDR1 MNHEY, CDR2 SMNVEV (reference sequence). CDR3 loop: CASGSAGEHFSYEQYF. The CDR3 nucleotides are TGTGCCAGCGGGTCCGCGGGTGAACATTTCTCCTACGAGCAGTACTTC.

Comments on this clone: The same CDR3 also results from other DNA sequences found in this sample. This rearrangement joins TRBV19 to TRBJ1-5; 7 bases agree with TRBD1. This CDR3 region has 12 residues. V was pared by 10 bases and J by 4 bases, with 4 bases of the junction left unmatched. Germline values: CDR1 LNHDA, CDR2 SQIVND (reference sequence). CDR3 in DNA: TGTGCCACCAGACAGGGAAATCAGCCCCAGCATTTT. This translates into CATRQGNQPQHF.

CDR3 DNA sequence: TGTGCCAGCAGCATACAGGGGGCGAGGGGCTACACCTTC. This encodes CASSIQGARGYTF. The chain carries TRBV6-5 and TRBJ1-2; 9 nucleotides align to TRBD1. Germline-derived CDR1 and CDR2 are MNHEY and SVGAGI. This CDR3 is built from 13 residues. The V segment lost 6 bases and the J segment 8 bases; nucleotides outside the gene matches: 7.

As for this clone: Other nucleotide sequences in the sample specify the same CDR3. This sequence joins TRBV12-3 or TRBV12-4 and TRBJ1-2; maybe TRBD1 (5 bases). This CDR3 has 12 amino acids. The ends were cut back, 1 base at V and 8 bases at J, with 8 bases in the middle. In DNA form, the CDR3 reads TGTGCCAGCAGTTTAGGGGGGGGAGGCTACACCTTC. Translated: CASSLGGGGYTF.

V is TRBV2 and J is TRBJ2-3, with 8 bases fitting TRBD2. CDR1 and CDR2 (germline): SNHLY, FYNNEI. J lost 4 bases, V lost 4 bases, and 7 bases had no gene match. This CDR3 region has 15 residues. CDR3 residues: CASSGGLVVADTQYF. In DNA, the CDR3 is TGTGCCAGCAGTGGGGGACTAGTGGTCGCAGATACGCAGTATTTT.

The rearrangement uses TRBV19 and TRBJ2-7; 7 nucleotides line up with TRBD1. The CDR3 has 14 residues. V dropped 8 bases and J dropped 2; count of bases not matched to a gene: 9. In germline, CDR1 is LNHDA, CDR2 SQIVND (reference sequence). CDR3 in amino acids: CASARDRVTYEQYF. The CDR3 nucleotides are TGTGCCAGTGCACGCGACAGGGTAACCTACGAGCAGTACTTC.

The chain employs TRBV4-1 and TRBJ1-5; 10 positions match TRBD1. This CDR3 is built from 16 residues. Germline values: CDR1 MGHRA, CDR2 YSYEKL. Germline trimming cut 4 bases from V and 3 bases from J; bases unmatched to any gene: 6. The CDR3 bases are TGCGCCAGCAGCCCCTTGGACAGGGGGGCCAATCAGCCCCAGCATTTT. Its protein product is CASSPLDRGANQPQHF.

The chain combines TRBV29-1 with TRBJ2-3; 8 bases line up with TRBD2. With 6 bases clipped from V and 4 bases from J, the junction kept 9 bases outside the gene matches. The V gene's germline CDR1 is SQVTM and CDR2 ANQGSEA. This CDR3 has 14 amino acids. CDR3 residues: CSVTGAGVADTQYF. Written as DNA, the CDR3 is TGCAGCGTGACGGGAGCGGGAGTCGCAGATACGCAGTATTTT.

The rearrangement joins TRBV9 to TRBJ2-1; D might be TRBD1 (6 bases). Per the germline V gene, CDR1 is SGDLS and CDR2 is YYNGEE. Deletions cut 0 bases from V and 5 bases from J, with 12 bases between. The length of the CDR3 is 15 residues. DNA of the CDR3: TGTGCCAGCAGCGTAGCCGGGACACTAAACAATGAGCAGTTCTTC. The encoded protein is CASSVAGTLNNEQFF.

This rearrangement joins TRBV27 to TRBJ1-2; D unresolved. Germline V CDR1 and CDR2: MNHEY, SMNVEV (reference sequence). CDR3 length: 13 residues. The V end was cut by 4 bases, the J end by 3 bases, with 9 bases between. The CDR3 here is CASSSGVDYGYTF. CDR3 coding DNA: TGTGCCAGCAGTTCGGGTGTTGACTATGGCTACACCTTC.

The V and J genes are TRBV4-1 and TRBJ2-7; 11 bases map to TRBD2. The CDR3 consists of 16 residues. CDR1 and CDR2 (germline): MGHRA, YSYEKL. Trimming removed 4 bases from V and 0 bases from J; junction bases left unmatched: 5. CDR3 sequence: CASSRTTSGASYEQYF. In DNA form, the CDR3 reads TGCGCCAGCAGCCGAACGACTAGCGGGGCCTCCTACGAGCAGTACTTC.

The chain joins TRBV10-3 to TRBJ1-1, with 8 bases aligning to TRBD1. Per the germline V gene, CDR1 is ENHRY and CDR2 is SYGVKD. With V trimmed by 6 bases and J by 4 bases, 4 bases remained unmatched. The CDR3 runs to 13 residues. CDR3 DNA sequence: TGTGCCATCAGGGACAGGGCGAGCACTGAAGCTTTCTTT. Encoded protein: CAIRDRASTEAFF.

There are a few counts of this clone. The rearrangement links TRBV7-3 to TRBJ2-5, with 7 bases matching TRBD1. There are 20 residues in the CDR3. Germline V gene lookup returns CDR1 SGHTA and CDR2 FQGTGA. Losses at the gene ends were 2 bases for V and 2 bases for J; bases not matched to a gene: 20. This CDR3 is CASSLLGRRQTGVNQETQYF. CDR3 nucleotide sequence: TGTGCCAGCAGCTTACTGGGACGCCGACAAACAGGGGTAAATCAAGAGACCCAGTACTTC.

The chain has TRBV5-6 and TRBJ1-2, with 7 bases aligning to TRBD1. The CDR3 is 15 residues long. In germline, CDR1 is SGHDT, CDR2 YYEEEE. Germline trimming cut 1 base from V and 6 bases from J; bases unmatched to any gene: 9. The CDR3 DNA sequence: TGTGCCAGCAGCTTGTTAAGCCCCAGGGGGAATGGCTACACCTTC. Residues: CASSLLSPRGNGYTF.

The V gene is TRBV27, the J gene TRBJ2-3; 7 nucleotides line up with TRBD2. Germline assignment: CDR1 MNHEY and CDR2 SMNVEV (reference sequence). The ends lost 5 bases at V and 8 bases at J; junction bases unmatched: 10. This CDR3 has 14 residues. CDR3 amino acids: CASSPGTGGVTQYF. The DNA of the CDR3 is TGTGCCAGCAGTCCGGGGACTGGGGGGGTTACGCAGTATTTT.

The rearrangement joins TRBV19 to TRBJ1-5; no firm D call. CDR3 size: 13 residues. Trimming removed 5 bases at V and 1 base at J, with 6 bases between. CDR1 LNHDA and CDR2 SQIVND come from the germline V gene (reference sequence). The CDR3 nucleotides are TGTGCCAGTAGTCCTATGAGCAATCAGCCCCAGCATTTT. Its translation is CASSPMSNQPQHF.

The V and J genes are TRBV12-3 or TRBV12-4 and TRBJ1-6, with 9 nucleotides matching TRBD1. This CDR3 region has 13 residues. V lost 6 bases and J lost 10; bases outside the gene matches: 4. The CDR3 DNA follows: TGTGCCAGCAGCCGGGACAGGGACTCACCCCTCCACTTT. This sequence encodes CASSRDRDSPLHF.

The chain has TRBV15 and TRBJ2-2; 7 nucleotides match TRBD1. Per the germline V gene, CDR1 is LNHNV and CDR2 is YYDKDF (reference sequence). V was clipped by 0 bases and J by 4 bases; unmatched bases: 2. The CDR3 runs to 15 residues. Here the CDR3 reads CATSRDRGTTGELFF. The CDR3 nucleotides are TGTGCCACCAGCAGAGACAGGGGGACCACCGGGGAGCTGTTTTTT.

The J gene is TRBJ2-1, the V gene TRBV27; D ambiguous. Trimming removed 3 bases at V and 5 bases at J, with 8 bases between. Germline V gives CDR1 MNHEY, CDR2 SMNVEV (reference sequence). The CDR3 is made up of 13 amino acids. The CDR3 DNA follows: TGTGCCAGCAGTTTCTCCCGAGACAATGAGCAGTTCTTC. Its protein product is CASSFSRDNEQFF.

This rearrangement joins TRBV29-1 to TRBJ2-1; TRBD2 is a possible D gene (6 bases). The length of the CDR3 is 14 residues. CDR1 SQVTM and CDR2 ANQGSEA come from the germline V gene. V was shortened by 4 bases and J by 4 bases, with 14 bases between the two germline ends. The chain's CDR3 is CSVGGNGGYNEQFF. CDR3 sequence (DNA): TGCAGCGTTGGAGGGAATGGGGGGTACAATGAGCAGTTCTTC.

A remark on this clone: At the DNA level, this CDR3 is encoded by other sequences in the same sample as well. This chain uses TRBV5-1 with TRBJ2-1, with 7 bases lining up with TRBD2. The junction had 4 bases not matched to a gene; V was cut back by 5 bases and J by 2 bases. The CDR3 extends over 14 amino acids. Germline CDR1 and CDR2: SGHRS and YFSETQ. DNA of the CDR3: TGCGCCAGCAGGGCGGGAGAGACCTACAATGAGCAGTTCTTC. Amino acids: CASRAGETYNEQFF.

J is TRBJ2-7 and V is TRBV27; 12 nucleotides align to TRBD1. Germline trimming cut 6 bases from V and 9 bases from J; bases unmatched to any gene: 12. Germline values: CDR1 MNHEY, CDR2 SMNVEV (reference sequence). The CDR3 has 15 residues. CDR3 sequence reads: CASRRDGTGGEGQYF. The CDR3 DNA reads TGTGCCAGCAGAAGAGATGGGACAGGGGGCGAGGGGCAGTACTTC.